Listed here is a single TCR beta chain. This sample stems from a study of T cells in Graves' hyperthyroidism and ophthalmopathy. Overall study context: Staff took peripheral blood when the initial diagnosis was made, before any treatment began.

From RNA transcripts, TCR beta CDR3 regions were amplified. Researchers ran a first-round RT-PCR on the TCR CDR3 using the HTBI primer set. MiXCR, run by TCRdb on the multiplex PCR reads, gives a single entry per CDR3 protein. The sample consists of a few hundred thousand distinct CDR3 sequences, roughly an eighth of them appearing once. Exclusion followed for patients with uncontrolled infection, other autoimmune disease, pregnancy or lactation. PBMCs were collected from a roughly 10 ml volume of fresh peripheral blood. This receptor was identified in a woman aged 40 to 55 with Graves' ophthalmopathy. Sequencing was performed on blood.

The CDR3 DNA is TGTGCCACCAGCAGACAACGGGAGCTCGACATTCAGTACTTC. Amino acid sequence: CATSRQRELDIQYF. The chain is built from TRBV15 and TRBJ2-4, with D maybe TRBD2 (6 bases). The V end was cut by 2 bases, the J end by 8 bases, with 13 bases between. The CDR3 totals 14 residues. Germline values: CDR1 LNHNV, CDR2 YYDKDF (reference sequence). Full variable domain (missing parts from reference TRBV15 and TRBJ2-4): DAMVIQNPRYQVTQFGKPVTLSCSQTLNHNVMYWYQQKSSQAPKLLFHYYDKDFNNEADTPDNFQSRRPNTSFCFLDIRSPGLGDTAMYLCATSRQRELDIQYFGAGTRLSVL.